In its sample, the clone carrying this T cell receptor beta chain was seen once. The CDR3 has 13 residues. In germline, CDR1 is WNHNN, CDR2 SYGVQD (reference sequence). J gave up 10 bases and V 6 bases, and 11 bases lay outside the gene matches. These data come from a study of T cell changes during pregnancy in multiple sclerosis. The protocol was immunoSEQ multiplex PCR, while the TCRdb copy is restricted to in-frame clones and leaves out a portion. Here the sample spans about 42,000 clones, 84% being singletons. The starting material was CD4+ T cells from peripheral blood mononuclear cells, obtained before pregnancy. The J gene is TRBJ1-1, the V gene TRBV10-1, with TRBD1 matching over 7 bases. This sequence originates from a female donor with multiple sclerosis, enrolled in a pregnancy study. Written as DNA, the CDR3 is TGCGCCAGCAGAGCTGGGACAGACCAACTAGCTTTCTTT. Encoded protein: CASRAGTDQLAFF.